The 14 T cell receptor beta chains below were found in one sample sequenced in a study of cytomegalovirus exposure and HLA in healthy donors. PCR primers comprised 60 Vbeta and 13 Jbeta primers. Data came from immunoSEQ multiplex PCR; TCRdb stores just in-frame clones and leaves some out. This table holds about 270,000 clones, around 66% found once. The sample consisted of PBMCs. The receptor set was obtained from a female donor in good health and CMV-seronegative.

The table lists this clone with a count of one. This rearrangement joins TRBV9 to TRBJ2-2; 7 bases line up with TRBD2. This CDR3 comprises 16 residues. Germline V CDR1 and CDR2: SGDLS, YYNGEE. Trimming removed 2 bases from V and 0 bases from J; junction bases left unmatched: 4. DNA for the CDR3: TGTGCCAGCAGCGTTTCCAGCGGGGCGAACACCGGGGAGCTGTTTTTT. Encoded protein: CASSVSSGANTGELFF. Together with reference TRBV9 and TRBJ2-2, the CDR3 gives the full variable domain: DSGVTQTPKHLITATGQRVTLRCSPRSGDLSVYWYQQSLDQGLQFLIQYYNGEERAKGNILERFSAQQFPDLHSELNLSSLELGDSALYFCASSVSSGANTGELFFGEGSRLTVL.

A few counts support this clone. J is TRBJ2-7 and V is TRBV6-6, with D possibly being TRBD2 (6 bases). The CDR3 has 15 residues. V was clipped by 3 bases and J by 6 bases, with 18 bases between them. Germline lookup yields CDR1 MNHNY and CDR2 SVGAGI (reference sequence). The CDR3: CASSYSPPGGVEQYF. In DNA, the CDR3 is TGTGCCAGCAGTTATTCGCCTCCGGGCGGGGTCGAGCAGTACTTC.

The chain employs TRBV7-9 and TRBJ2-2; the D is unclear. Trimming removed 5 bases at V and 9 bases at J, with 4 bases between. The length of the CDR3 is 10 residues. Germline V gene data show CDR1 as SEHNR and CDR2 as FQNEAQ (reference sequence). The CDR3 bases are TGTGCCAGCAGCCAAAGGGAGCTGTTTTTT. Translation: CASSQRELFF.

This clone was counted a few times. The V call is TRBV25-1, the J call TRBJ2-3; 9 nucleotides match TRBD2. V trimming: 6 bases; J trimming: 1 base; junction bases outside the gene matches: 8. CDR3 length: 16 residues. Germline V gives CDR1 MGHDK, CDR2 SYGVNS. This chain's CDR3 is CASSHLAGTRTDTQYF. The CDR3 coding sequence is TGTGCCAGCAGCCACCTAGCGGGAACACGCACAGATACGCAGTATTTT.

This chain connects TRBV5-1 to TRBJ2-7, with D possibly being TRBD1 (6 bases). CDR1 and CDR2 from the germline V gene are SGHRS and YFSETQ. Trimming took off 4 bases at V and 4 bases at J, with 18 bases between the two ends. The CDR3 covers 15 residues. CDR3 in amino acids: CASSRTRQGIYEQYF. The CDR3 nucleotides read TGCGCCAGCAGCCGTACTCGTCAGGGGATATACGAGCAGTACTTC.

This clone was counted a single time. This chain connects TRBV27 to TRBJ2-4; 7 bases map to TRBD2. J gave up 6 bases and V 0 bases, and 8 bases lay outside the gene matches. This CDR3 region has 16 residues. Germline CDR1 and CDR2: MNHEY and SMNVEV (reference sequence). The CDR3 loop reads CASSLSGGDRVNIQYF. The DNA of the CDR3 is TGTGCCAGCAGTTTATCGGGAGGGGATAGGGTAAACATTCAGTACTTC.

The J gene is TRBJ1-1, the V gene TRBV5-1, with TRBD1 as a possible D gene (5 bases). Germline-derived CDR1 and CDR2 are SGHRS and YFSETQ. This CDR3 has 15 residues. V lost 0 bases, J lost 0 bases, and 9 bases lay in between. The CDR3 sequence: CASSLVEGMNTEAFF. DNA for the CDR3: TGCGCCAGCAGCTTGGTGGAGGGGATGAACACTGAAGCTTTCTTT.

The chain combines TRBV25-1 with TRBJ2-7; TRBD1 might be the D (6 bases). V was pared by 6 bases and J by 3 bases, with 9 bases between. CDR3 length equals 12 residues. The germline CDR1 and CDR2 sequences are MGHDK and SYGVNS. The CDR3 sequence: CASSQDSYEQYF. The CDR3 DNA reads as TGTGCCAGCAGCCAGGACAGCTACGAGCAGTACTTC.

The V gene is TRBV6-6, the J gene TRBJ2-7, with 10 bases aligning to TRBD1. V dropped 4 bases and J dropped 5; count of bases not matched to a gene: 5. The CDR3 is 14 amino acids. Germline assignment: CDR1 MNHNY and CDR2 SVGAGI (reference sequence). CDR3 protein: CASSFTGTGDEQYF. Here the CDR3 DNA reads TGTGCCAGCAGTTTCACCGGGACAGGGGACGAGCAGTACTTC.

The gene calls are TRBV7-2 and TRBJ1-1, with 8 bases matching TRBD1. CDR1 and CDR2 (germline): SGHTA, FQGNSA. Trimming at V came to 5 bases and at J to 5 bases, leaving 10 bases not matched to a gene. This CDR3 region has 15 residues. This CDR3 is CASSNRGGGNTEAFF. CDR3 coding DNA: TGTGCCAGCAGCAACAGGGGGGGAGGGAATACTGAAGCTTTCTTT.

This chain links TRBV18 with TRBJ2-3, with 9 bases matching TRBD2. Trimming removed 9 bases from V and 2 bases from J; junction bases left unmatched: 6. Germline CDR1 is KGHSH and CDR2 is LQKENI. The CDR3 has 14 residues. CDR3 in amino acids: CASCLAGPTDTQYF. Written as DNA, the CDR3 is TGTGCCAGTTGCCTAGCGGGACCCACAGATACGCAGTATTTT.

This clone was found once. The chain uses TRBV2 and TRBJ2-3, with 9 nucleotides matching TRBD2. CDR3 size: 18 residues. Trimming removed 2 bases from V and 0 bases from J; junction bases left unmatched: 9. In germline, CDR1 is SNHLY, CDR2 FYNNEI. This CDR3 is CASSEFRLAGSSTDTQYF. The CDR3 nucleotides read TGTGCCAGCAGTGAATTTCGGCTAGCGGGAAGTAGCACAGATACGCAGTATTTT.

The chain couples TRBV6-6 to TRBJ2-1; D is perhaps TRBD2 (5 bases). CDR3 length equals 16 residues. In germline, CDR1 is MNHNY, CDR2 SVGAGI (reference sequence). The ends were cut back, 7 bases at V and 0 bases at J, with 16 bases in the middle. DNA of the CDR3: TGTGCCAGCATCCCGGACGGGATGAGCTCCTACAATGAGCAGTTCTTC. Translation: CASIPDGMSSYNEQFF.

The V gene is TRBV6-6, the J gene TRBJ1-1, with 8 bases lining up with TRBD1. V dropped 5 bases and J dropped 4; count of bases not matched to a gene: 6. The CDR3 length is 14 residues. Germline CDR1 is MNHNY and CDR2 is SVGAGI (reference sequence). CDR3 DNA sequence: TGTGCCAGCAGTATGCCAACAGGGGGCACTGAAGCTTTCTTT. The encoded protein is CASSMPTGGTEAFF.